This T cell receptor (beta chain) was retrieved from a study of T cell changes during pregnancy in multiple sclerosis. This CDR3 is built from 15 residues. The V gene's germline CDR1 is SGHTA and CDR2 FQGTGA. J lost 5 bases, V lost 5 bases, and 8 bases had no gene match. This table comes from immunoSEQ multiplex PCR, and its TCRdb copy is limited to in-frame clones, with some not included. The sample yields tens of thousands of clones, approximately 90% seen once. This chain connects TRBV7-3 to TRBJ2-1, with TRBD1 matching over 8 bases. The clonotype was recovered from a female donor with multiple sclerosis, enrolled in a pregnancy study. The sample in question was peripheral blood, obtained in the first trimester of pregnancy. CDR3 amino acids: CASSPEDRANNEQFF. CDR3 nucleotide sequence: TGTGCCAGCAGCCCTGAGGACAGGGCCAACAATGAGCAGTTCTTC. Variable domain in full (rest from reference TRBV7-3 and TRBJ2-1): GAGVSQTPSNKVTEKGKYVELRCDPISGHTALYWYRQSLGQGPEFLIYFQGTGAADDSGLPNDRFFAVRPEGSVSTLKIQRTERGDSAVYLCASSPEDRANNEQFFGPGTRLTVL.